This paragraph covers one T cell receptor (beta chain) sequence. Its target is not known. The entry originates in a study of T cell responses to AZD1222 COVID-19 vaccine. Study overall: Second-dose intervals of approximately 4 or approximately 12 weeks were pooled.

CDR3 size: 16 residues. Between the trimmed V and J ends, which lost 2 bases and 4 bases, there was a span of 12 bases. Germline CDR1 reads SNHLY; CDR2 reads FYNNEI. Sequencing used immunoSEQ multiplex PCR; TCRdb keeps in-frame clones, though not all of them. Of around 35,000 clones listed, 70% to 90% are singletons. Study-wide points: It was only after the peak T cell response that any repertoires were sampled. Donors were mostly white British, more females; clonal diversity possibly underestimated. Distributed over spike, vaccine-associated CD4 TCRs predominated at 160-218 and 743-854.

Source: peripheral blood, taken on day 0 of AZD1222 vaccination. The chain links TRBV2 to TRBJ1-6; D unresolved. The sequence came from an adult in good health. The DNA for the CDR3 is TGTGCCAGCAGTGAACGCGGCAGCCCTTATAATTCACCCCTCCACTTT. Its translation is CASSERGSPYNSPLHF.